This T cell receptor beta chain appears in the sequencing data of a study of T cell changes during pregnancy in multiple sclerosis. This table comes from immunoSEQ multiplex PCR, and its TCRdb copy is limited to in-frame clones, with some not included. The sample has tens of thousands of clones, 92% seen once. Germline CDR1 reads SGDLS; CDR2 reads YYNGEE. The CDR3 sequence is 14 residues long. V lost 3 bases and J lost 0, with 10 bases in between. The material sequenced was peripheral blood, taken in the second trimester of pregnancy. The sequence was obtained from a female donor in good health, enrolled as a control in a pregnancy study. The J gene is TRBJ2-7, the V gene TRBV9, with D maybe TRBD2 (6 bases). The CDR3 loop is CASSGPGLSYEQYF. Here the CDR3 DNA reads TGTGCCAGCAGCGGACCGGGACTCTCCTACGAGCAGTACTTC.